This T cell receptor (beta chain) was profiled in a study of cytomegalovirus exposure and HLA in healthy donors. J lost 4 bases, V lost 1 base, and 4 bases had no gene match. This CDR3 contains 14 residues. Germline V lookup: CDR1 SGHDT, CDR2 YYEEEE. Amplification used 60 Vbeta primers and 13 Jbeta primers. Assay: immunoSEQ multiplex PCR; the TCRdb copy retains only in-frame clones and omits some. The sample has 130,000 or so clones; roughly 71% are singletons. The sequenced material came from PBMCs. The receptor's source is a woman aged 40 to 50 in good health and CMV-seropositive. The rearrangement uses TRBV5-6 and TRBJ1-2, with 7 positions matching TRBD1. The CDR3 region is CASSLTGVSYGYTF. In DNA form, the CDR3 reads TGTGCCAGCAGCTTGACAGGGGTCAGCTATGGCTACACCTTC.